The count of the clone carrying this T cell receptor beta chain is one. Antigen: not known. Treatment in this sample: 10-day PBMC culture with coronavirus spike peptide pools or control peptides (ViraFEST assay). T cells were expanded with peptide pools, and expanded clonotypes were identified by TCR sequencing. PCR tests turned positive between March and December 2020, before US Alpha, Beta and Delta variants. The culture of roughly 2 million PBMCs per well included roughly 10 IU/ml IL-2 and approximately 10 ug/ml peptide pools. Sequencing of the DNA from cultured CD4+ T cells was carried out with the Oncomine TCR Beta short-read assay. Investigators obtained genomic DNA by extraction from cultured CD4+ T cells. Each CDR3 protein is one row after TCRdb ran MiXCR on the PCR reads. The sample records 15,000 or so distinct CDR3 sequences, 45% to 65% being singletons. The data derive from a study of vaccination and CD4 T cells after COVID-19.

The CDR3 extends over 14 amino acids. The trim removed 3 bases at V and 6 bases at J, leaving 9 bases unmatched. Germline CDR1 DFQATT, CDR2 SNEGSKA (reference sequence). The genes are TRBV20-1 and TRBJ2-3; 7 bases match TRBD1. The sequence came from a human donor who had recovered from COVID-19. Source material: CD4+ T cells from blood, cultured in vitro. The CDR3 sequence is CSARGDSALDTQYF. The CDR3 coding sequence is TGCAGTGCTAGGGGGGACAGTGCTCTGGATACGCAGTATTTT.